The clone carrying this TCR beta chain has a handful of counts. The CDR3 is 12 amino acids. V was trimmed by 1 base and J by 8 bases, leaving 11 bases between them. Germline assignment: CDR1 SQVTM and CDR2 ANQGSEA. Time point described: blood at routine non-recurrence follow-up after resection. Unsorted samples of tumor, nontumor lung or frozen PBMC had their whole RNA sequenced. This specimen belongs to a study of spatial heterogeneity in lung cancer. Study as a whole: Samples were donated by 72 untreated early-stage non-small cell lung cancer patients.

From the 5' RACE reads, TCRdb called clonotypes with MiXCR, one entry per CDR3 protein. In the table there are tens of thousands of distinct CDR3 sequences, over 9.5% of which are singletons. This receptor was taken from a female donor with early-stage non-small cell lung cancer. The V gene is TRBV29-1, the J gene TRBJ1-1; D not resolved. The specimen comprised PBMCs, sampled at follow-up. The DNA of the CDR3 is TGCAGCGTTGAAGGCCACGAACCCGAAGCTTTCTTT. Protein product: CSVEGHEPEAFF.